Shown below are 5 T cell receptor beta chains from a single sample sequenced in a study of T cell responses to AZD1222 COVID-19 vaccine. Sequenced by immunoSEQ multiplex PCR; TCRdb stores in-frame clones only, minus some. The table lists about 120,000 clones, about nine tenths of them singletons, with 11% to 15% in the top ten. This material consisted of peripheral blood, taken on day 0 of AZD1222 vaccination. The receptor set was obtained from an adult in good health.

This clone has a handful of counts. The chain joins TRBV6-2 or TRBV6-3 to TRBJ1-1; TRBD1 might be the D (5 bases). The CDR3 is 12 amino acids. Germline V CDR1 and CDR2: MNHEY, SVGEGT. V was shortened by 6 bases and J by 8 bases, with 13 bases between the two germline ends. CDR3 region: CASSMGLREAFF. The CDR3 region has the DNA TGTGCCAGCAGCATGGGGCTGAGGGAAGCTTTCTTT.

The genes are TRBV5-4 and TRBJ1-1, with unresolved D. The V gene lost 3 bases and the J gene lost 2 bases, with 17 bases spanning the gap. Per germline, CDR1 SGHNT and CDR2 YYREEE (reference sequence). The CDR3 has 16 amino acids. CDR3 sequence (DNA): TGTGCCAGCAGCTCCGGGAGCGGCAGAGTAAACACTGAAGCTTTCTTT. Its translation: CASSSGSGRVNTEAFF.

This chain joins TRBV2 and TRBJ2-7; 10 bases agree with TRBD1. The CDR3 extends over 14 amino acids. V trimming: 4 bases; J trimming: 6 bases; junction bases outside the gene matches: 6. Germline V gene lookup returns CDR1 SNHLY and CDR2 FYNNEI. CDR3 sequence: CASSGDRGMSEQYF. CDR3 bases: TGTGCCAGCAGTGGGGACAGGGGCATGTCCGAGCAGTACTTC.

The chain employs TRBV10-3 and TRBJ1-2; 7 bases map to TRBD1. Germline trimming cut 3 bases from V and 0 bases from J; bases unmatched to any gene: 4. The CDR3 is 15 residues long. The germline V gene has CDR1 ENHRY and CDR2 SYGVKD. The CDR3 here is CAISEQGTANYGYTF. CDR3 nucleotide sequence: TGTGCCATCAGTGAACAGGGGACAGCTAACTATGGCTACACCTTC.

The gene calls are TRBV6-5 and TRBJ1-3, with D maybe TRBD1 (5 bases). The CDR3 sequence is 15 residues long. V shed 6 bases and J shed 0 bases, with 12 bases lying between them. Per germline, CDR1 MNHEY and CDR2 SVGAGI. The CDR3 coding sequence is TGTGCCAGCAGAGAGGACAATTCCTCTGGAAACACCATATATTTT. Residues: CASREDNSSGNTIYF.